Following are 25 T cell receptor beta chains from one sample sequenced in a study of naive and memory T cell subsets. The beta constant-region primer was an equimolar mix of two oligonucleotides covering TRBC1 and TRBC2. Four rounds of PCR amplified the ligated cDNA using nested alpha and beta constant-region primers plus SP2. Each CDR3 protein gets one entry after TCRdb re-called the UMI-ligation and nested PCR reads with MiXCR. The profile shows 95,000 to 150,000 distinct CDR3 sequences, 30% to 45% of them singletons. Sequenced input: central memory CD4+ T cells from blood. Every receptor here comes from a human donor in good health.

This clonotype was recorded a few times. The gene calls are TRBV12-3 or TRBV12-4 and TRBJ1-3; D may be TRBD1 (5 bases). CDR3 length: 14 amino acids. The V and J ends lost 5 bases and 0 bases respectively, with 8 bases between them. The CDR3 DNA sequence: TGTGCCAGCAGTCGCGACAGCTCTGGAAACACCATATATTTT. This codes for CASSRDSSGNTIYF.

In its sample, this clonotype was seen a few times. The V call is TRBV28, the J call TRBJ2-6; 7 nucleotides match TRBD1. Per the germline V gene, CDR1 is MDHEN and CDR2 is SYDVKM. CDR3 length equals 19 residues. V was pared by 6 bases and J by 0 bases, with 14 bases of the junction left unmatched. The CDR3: CASRGSIGTAVSGANVLTF. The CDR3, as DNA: TGTGCCAGCAGAGGATCTATCGGGACAGCTGTCTCTGGGGCCAACGTCCTGACTTTC. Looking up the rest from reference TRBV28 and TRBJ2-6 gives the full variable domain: DVKVTQSSRYLVKRTGEKVFLECVQDMDHENMFWYRQDPGLGLRLIYFSYDVKMKEKGDIPEGYSVSREKKERFSLILESASTNQTSMYLCASRGSIGTAVSGANVLTFGAGSRLTVL.

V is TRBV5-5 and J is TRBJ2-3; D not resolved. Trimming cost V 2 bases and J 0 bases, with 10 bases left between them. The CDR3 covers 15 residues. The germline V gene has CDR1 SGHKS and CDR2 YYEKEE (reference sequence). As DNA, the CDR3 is TGTGCCAGCAGCTTTCAAGAATCTAGCACAGATACGCAGTATTTT. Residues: CASSFQESSTDTQYF.

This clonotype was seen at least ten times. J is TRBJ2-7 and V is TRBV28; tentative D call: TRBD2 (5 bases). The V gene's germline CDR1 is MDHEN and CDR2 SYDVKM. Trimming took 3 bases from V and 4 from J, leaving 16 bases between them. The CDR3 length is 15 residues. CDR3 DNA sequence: TGTGCCAGCAGTTTGATGGGTCGGGGTATGTACGAGCAGTACTTC. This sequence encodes CASSLMGRGMYEQYF.

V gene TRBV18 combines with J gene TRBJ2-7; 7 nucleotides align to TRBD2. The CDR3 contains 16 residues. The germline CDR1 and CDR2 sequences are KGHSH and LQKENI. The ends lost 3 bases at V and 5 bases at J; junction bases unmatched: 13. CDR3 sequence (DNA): TGTGCCAGCTCACCCATCGCCGGGGGGATCCTGGACGAGCAGTACTTC. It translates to CASSPIAGGILDEQYF.

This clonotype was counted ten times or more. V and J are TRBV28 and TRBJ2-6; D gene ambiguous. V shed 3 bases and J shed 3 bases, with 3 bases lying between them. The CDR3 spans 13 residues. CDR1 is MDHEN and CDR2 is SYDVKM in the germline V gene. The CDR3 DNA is TGTGCCAGCAGTTTTCATGGGGCCAACGTCCTGACTTTC. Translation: CASSFHGANVLTF.

The CDR3 coding sequence is TGTGCCAGCAGCTCCACCGGGGCTACTAGCCTCTACGAGCAGTACTTC. Protein product: CASSSTGATSLYEQYF. The rearrangement links TRBV7-8 to TRBJ2-7, with D perhaps TRBD2 (6 bases). This CDR3 spans 16 amino acids. With 4 bases removed from V and 3 bases from J, the gap between germline ends came to 19 bases. Looked up from germline, CDR1 is SGHVS and CDR2 is FQNEAQ.

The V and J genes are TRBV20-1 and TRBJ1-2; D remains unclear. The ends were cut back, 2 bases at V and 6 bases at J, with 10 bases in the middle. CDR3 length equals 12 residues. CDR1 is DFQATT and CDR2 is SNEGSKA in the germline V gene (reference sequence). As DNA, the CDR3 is TGCAGTGCTAGAAAGGCGGTTGATGGCTACACCTTC. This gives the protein CSARKAVDGYTF.

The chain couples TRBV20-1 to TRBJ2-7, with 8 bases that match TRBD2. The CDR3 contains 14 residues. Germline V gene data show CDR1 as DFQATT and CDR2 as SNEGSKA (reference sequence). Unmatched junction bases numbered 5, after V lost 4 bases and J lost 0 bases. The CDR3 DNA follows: TGCAGTGCTAAGTCTAGCGGGCGCTCCTACGAGCAGTACTTC. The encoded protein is CSAKSSGRSYEQYF.

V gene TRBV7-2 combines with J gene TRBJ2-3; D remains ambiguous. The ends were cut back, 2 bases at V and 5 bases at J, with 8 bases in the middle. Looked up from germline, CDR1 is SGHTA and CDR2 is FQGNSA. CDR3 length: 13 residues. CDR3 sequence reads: CASSLFYRDTQYF. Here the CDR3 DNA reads TGTGCCAGCAGCTTATTTTACCGAGATACGCAGTATTTT.

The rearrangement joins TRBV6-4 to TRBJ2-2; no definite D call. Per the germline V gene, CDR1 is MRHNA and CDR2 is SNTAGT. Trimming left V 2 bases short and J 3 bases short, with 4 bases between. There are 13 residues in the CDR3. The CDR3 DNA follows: TGTGCCAGCAGTGACAGGGACACCGGGGAGCTGTTTTTT. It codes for CASSDRDTGELFF.

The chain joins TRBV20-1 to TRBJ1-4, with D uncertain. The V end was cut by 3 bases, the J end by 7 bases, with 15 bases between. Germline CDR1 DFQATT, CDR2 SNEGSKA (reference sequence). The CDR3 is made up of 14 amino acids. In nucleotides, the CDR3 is TGCAGTGCTAGGGTTGGCAGTTCGGGTGAAAAACTGTTTTTT. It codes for CSARVGSSGEKLFF.

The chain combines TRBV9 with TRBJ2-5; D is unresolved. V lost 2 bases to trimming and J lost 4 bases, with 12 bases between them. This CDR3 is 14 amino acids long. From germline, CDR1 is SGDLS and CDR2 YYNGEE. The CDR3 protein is CASSVSAKGETQYF. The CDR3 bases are TGTGCCAGCAGCGTCTCGGCCAAAGGAGAGACCCAGTACTTC.

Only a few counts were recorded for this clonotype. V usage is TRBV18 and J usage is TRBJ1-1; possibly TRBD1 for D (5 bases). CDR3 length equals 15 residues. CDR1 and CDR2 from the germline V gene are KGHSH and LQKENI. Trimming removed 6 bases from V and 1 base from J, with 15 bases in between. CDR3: CASSRYDSPNTEAFF. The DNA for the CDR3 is TGTGCCAGCTCCCGTTACGACAGCCCGAACACTGAAGCTTTCTTT.

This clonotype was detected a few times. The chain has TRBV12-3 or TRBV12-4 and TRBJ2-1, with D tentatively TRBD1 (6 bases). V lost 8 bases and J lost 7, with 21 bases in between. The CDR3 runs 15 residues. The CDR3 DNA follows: TGTGCCAGCCGTTCAGGGGAATTAAGATCTAATGAGCAGTTCTTC. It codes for CASRSGELRSNEQFF.

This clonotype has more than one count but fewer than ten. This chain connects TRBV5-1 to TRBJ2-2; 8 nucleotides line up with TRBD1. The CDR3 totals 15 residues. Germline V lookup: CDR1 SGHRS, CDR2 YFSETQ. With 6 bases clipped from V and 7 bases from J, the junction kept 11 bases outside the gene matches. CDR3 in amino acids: CASTKGGGTGGELFF. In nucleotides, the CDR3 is TGCGCCAGCACCAAAGGCGGAGGGACAGGCGGGGAGCTGTTTTTT.

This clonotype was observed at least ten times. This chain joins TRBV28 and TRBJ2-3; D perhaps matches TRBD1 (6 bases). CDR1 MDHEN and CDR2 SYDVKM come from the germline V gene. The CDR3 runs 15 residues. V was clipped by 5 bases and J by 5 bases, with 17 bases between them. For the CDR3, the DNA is TGTGCCAGCAGTAACCACGGGACAAGAAGAGATACGCAGTATTTT. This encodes CASSNHGTRRDTQYF.

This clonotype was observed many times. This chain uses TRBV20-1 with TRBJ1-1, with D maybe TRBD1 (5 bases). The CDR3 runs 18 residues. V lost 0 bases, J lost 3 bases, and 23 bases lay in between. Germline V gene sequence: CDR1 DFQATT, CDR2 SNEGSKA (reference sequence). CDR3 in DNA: TGCAGTGCTAGAGATGAGGGGATTTCGTTCTGGTCGGACACTGAAGCTTTCTTT. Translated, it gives CSARDEGISFWSDTEAFF.

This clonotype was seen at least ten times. The CDR3 spells CAWSALTDTQYF. Here the CDR3 DNA reads TGTGCCTGGAGCGCACTAACAGATACGCAGTATTTT. The chain is built from TRBV30 and TRBJ2-3; D is unresolved. CDR1 is GTSNPN and CDR2 is SVGIG in the germline V gene (reference sequence). V lost 3 bases and J 3 bases, leaving 7 bases between the germline ends. CDR3 size: 12 residues. Together with reference TRBV30 and TRBJ2-3, the CDR3 gives the full variable domain: SQTIHQWPATLVQPVGSPLSLECTVEGTSNPNLYWYRQAAGRGLQLLFYSVGIGQISSEVPQNLSASRPQDRQFILSSKKLLLSDSGFYLCAWSALTDTQYFGPGTRLTVL.

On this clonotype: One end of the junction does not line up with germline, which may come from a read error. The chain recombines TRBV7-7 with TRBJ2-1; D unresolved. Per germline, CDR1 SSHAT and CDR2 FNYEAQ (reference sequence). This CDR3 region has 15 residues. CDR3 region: CASSSISDSYNEQFF. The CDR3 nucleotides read TGTGCTAGCAGCTCTATCTCCGACTCCTACAATGAGCAGTTCTTC.

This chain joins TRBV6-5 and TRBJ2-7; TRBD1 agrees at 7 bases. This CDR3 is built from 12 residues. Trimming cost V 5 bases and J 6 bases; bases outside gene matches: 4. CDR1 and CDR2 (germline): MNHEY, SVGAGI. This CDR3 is CASSNTGVEQYF. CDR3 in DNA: TGTGCCAGCAGTAACACAGGGGTCGAGCAGTACTTC.

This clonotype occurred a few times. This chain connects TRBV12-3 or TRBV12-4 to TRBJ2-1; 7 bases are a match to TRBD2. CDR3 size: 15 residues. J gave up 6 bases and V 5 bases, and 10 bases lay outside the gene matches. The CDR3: CASSPSGAASNEQFF. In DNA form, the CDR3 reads TGTGCCAGCAGTCCTAGCGGAGCCGCCTCCAATGAGCAGTTCTTC.

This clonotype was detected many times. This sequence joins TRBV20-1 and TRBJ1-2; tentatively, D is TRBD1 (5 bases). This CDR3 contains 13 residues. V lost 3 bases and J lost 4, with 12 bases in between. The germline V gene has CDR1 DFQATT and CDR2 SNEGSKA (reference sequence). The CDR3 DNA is TGCAGTGCTAGGAGGCAGGGAAGCTATGGCTACACCTTC. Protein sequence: CSARRQGSYGYTF.

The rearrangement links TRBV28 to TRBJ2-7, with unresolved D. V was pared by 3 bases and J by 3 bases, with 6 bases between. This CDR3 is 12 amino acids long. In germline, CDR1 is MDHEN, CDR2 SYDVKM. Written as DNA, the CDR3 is TGTGCCAGCAGTTTTGCCGTCTACGAGCAGTACTTC. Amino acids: CASSFAVYEQYF.

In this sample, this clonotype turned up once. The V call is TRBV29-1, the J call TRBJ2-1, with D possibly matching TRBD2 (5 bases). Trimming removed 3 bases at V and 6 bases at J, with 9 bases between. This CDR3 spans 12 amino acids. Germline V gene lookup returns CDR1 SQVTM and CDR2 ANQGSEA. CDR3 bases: TGCAGCGTTGATACCGCGGGCAATGAGCAGTTCTTC. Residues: CSVDTAGNEQFF.